The next 22 T cell receptor beta chains were all read from a single sample in a study of cytomegalovirus exposure and HLA in healthy donors. Use of 60 Vbeta and 13 Jbeta primers characterized the PCR. The repertoire was sequenced with immunoSEQ multiplex PCR; TCRdb's copy has only in-frame clones and lacks some. The sample holds 180,000 or so clones, roughly 79% seen once. Material: PBMCs. All receptors come from a man between 45 and 60 years old in good health and CMV-seropositive.

The chain employs TRBV4-1 and TRBJ1-6; 8 bases line up with TRBD1. The V and J ends lost 0 bases and 9 bases, in that order; junction bases with no gene match: 4. Germline V CDR1 and CDR2: MGHRA, YSYEKL. This CDR3 has 15 residues. CDR3 nucleotide sequence: TGCGCCAGCAGCCAAGATCAGGGGGCTAGTTCACCCCTCCACTTT. This codes for CASSQDQGASSPLHF.

The chain is built from TRBV7-8 and TRBJ1-5, with D perhaps TRBD1 (5 bases). Per germline, CDR1 SGHVS and CDR2 FQNEAQ. This CDR3 comprises 13 residues. V was pared by 2 bases and J by 4 bases, with 6 bases between. The CDR3: CASSLSGNQPQHF. The CDR3 bases are TGTGCCAGCAGCTTATCAGGGAATCAGCCCCAGCATTTT.

V gene TRBV11-3 combines with J gene TRBJ2-1, with 9 bases fitting TRBD2. The CDR3 runs to 16 residues. J gave up 2 bases and V 3 bases, and 5 bases lay outside the gene matches. The germline V gene has CDR1 SGHNT and CDR2 YENEEA. CDR3 DNA: TGTGCCAGCAGCTTGGGGGCTAGCGGGGCCTACAATGAGCAGTTCTTC. This gives the protein CASSLGASGAYNEQFF.

This clone was recorded once. The chain employs TRBV6-6 and TRBJ2-2; 8 bases line up with TRBD1. The CDR3 contains 16 residues. Germline assignment: CDR1 MNHNY and CDR2 SVGAGI (reference sequence). Trimming cost V 2 bases and J 4 bases; bases outside gene matches: 6. In nucleotides, the CDR3 is TGTGCCAGCAGTTACGGTCAGGGGGCCCCCACCGGGGAGCTGTTTTTT. Protein sequence: CASSYGQGAPTGELFF.

The chain employs TRBV19 and TRBJ2-7; 9 positions match TRBD2. The ends lost 7 bases at V and 1 base at J; junction bases unmatched: 5. Germline CDR1 is LNHDA and CDR2 is SQIVND (reference sequence). This CDR3 has 14 residues. CDR3 coding DNA: TGTGCCAGTACCCGGACTAGCGCTTCCTACGAGCAGTACTTC. This translates into CASTRTSASYEQYF. Full variable domain (missing parts from reference TRBV19 and TRBJ2-7): DGGITQSPKYLFRKEGQNVTLSCEQNLNHDAMYWYRQDPGQGLRLIYYSQIVNDFQKGDIAEGYSVSREKKESFPLTVTSAQKNPTAFYLCASTRTSASYEQYFGPGTRLTVT.

In its sample, this clone was seen once. The chain combines TRBV2 with TRBJ1-2, with TRBD1 as a possible D gene (5 bases). V lost 7 bases and J lost 7, with 10 bases in between. The CDR3 runs 11 residues. The germline CDR1 and CDR2 sequences are SNHLY and FYNNEI. The CDR3 DNA is TGTGCCAGCAACCTCCAGGGTGGCTACACCTTC. It encodes CASNLQGGYTF.

The rearrangement links TRBV2 to TRBJ1-6, with D possibly TRBD1 on 5 matching bases. CDR1 is SNHLY, CDR2 FYNNEI, per germline. This CDR3 spans 15 amino acids. Trimming removed 8 bases from V and 7 bases from J, with 18 bases in between. CDR3 residues: CASGTPGKGNSPLHF. CDR3 sequence (DNA): TGTGCCAGCGGAACTCCCGGAAAGGGGAATTCACCCCTCCACTTT.

The chain uses TRBV2 and TRBJ1-1; TRBD1 is a possible D gene (6 bases). The CDR3 is 15 amino acids. CDR1 is SNHLY and CDR2 is FYNNEI in the germline V gene. Deletions cut 7 bases from V and 0 bases from J, with 15 bases between. CDR3 region: CASTPQGTMNTEAFF. The CDR3 nucleotides are TGTGCCAGCACCCCACAGGGAACGATGAACACTGAAGCTTTCTTT.

V and J are TRBV5-8 and TRBJ2-5; 8 nucleotides line up with TRBD1. This CDR3 is built from 16 residues. Germline V CDR1 and CDR2: SGHTS, YDEGEE. V lost 4 bases and J lost 1; bases outside the gene matches: 9. The DNA for the CDR3 is TGTGCCAGCAGCCAACGACCGGGACAGGCCCAAGAGACCCAGTACTTC. Its protein product is CASSQRPGQAQETQYF. Full variable domain (outside the CDR3, taken from reference TRBV5-8 and TRBJ2-5): EAGVTQSPTHLIKTRGQQATLRCSPISGHTSVYWYQQALGLGLQFLLWYDEGEERNRGNFPPRFSGRQFPNYSSELNVNALELEDSALYLCASSQRPGQAQETQYFGPGTRLLVL.

This sequence joins TRBV5-1 and TRBJ2-1; the D gene is possibly TRBD1 (6 bases). The CDR3 contains 17 residues. The V and J ends lost 4 bases and 7 bases respectively, with 24 bases between them. Germline CDR1 SGHRS, CDR2 YFSETQ. CDR3 in amino acids: CASSKDLLGQGHNEQFF. Here the CDR3 DNA reads TGCGCCAGCAGCAAAGACTTACTGGGACAAGGACATAATGAGCAGTTCTTC.

The chain links TRBV25-1 to TRBJ1-6, with 7 bases lining up with TRBD1. Trimming at V came to 6 bases and at J to 7 bases, leaving 6 bases not matched to a gene. The CDR3 spans 14 residues. The V gene's germline CDR1 is MGHDK and CDR2 SYGVNS. CDR3 in amino acids: CASRTDRTNSPLHF. The CDR3 nucleotides are TGTGCCAGCAGGACGGACAGGACGAATTCACCCCTCCACTTT.

As to this clone: A junction boundary mismatches the germline segment, possibly from a read error. Other nucleotide sequences from this sample produce the same CDR3. This sequence joins TRBV6-4 and TRBJ2-3, with TRBD2 identical over 9 bases. This CDR3 has 14 residues. Germline V lookup: CDR1 MRHNA, CDR2 SNTAGT. The CDR3 loop is CASSLAGSTDTQYF. In nucleotides, the CDR3 is TGCGCCAGCAGTCTAGCGGGGAGCACAGATACGCAGTATTTT.

V and J are TRBV7-9 and TRBJ1-5, with a weak D call TRBD1 (6 bases). The V gene lost 4 bases and the J gene lost 0 bases, with 10 bases spanning the gap. CDR1 is SEHNR, CDR2 FQNEAQ, per germline (reference sequence). This CDR3 contains 15 residues. CDR3: CASSSYRDSNQPQHF. CDR3 DNA: TGTGCCAGCAGCTCATACAGGGATAGCAATCAGCCCCAGCATTTT.

The chain has TRBV7-8 and TRBJ2-7, with 8 bases identical to TRBD1. CDR3 size: 12 residues. CDR1 is SGHVS, CDR2 FQNEAQ, per germline. With V trimmed by 8 bases and J by 6 bases, 6 bases remained unmatched. In DNA form, the CDR3 reads TGTGCCAGCCTCAGTGGACAGGGCGAGCAGTACTTC. Its translation: CASLSGQGEQYF.

DNA for the CDR3: TGTGCCAGCAGCTTATCAGGGGGCGCGTATGGCTACACCTTC. Translated, it gives CASSLSGGAYGYTF. V and J are TRBV7-9 and TRBJ1-2, with 8 bases identical to TRBD1. The CDR3 totals 14 residues. Trimming took 2 bases from V and 5 from J; bases not matched to a gene: 4. Per germline, CDR1 SEHNR and CDR2 FQNEAQ (reference sequence).

The chain is built from TRBV2 and TRBJ2-4, with D tentatively TRBD1 (6 bases). Per germline, CDR1 SNHLY and CDR2 FYNNEI. Trimming removed 3 bases at V and 0 bases at J, with 9 bases between. The CDR3 spans 15 residues. CDR3 DNA sequence: TGTGCCAGCAGTGACAGGGGTCTAGCCAAAAACATTCAGTACTTC. Translated: CASSDRGLAKNIQYF. Filled out from reference TRBV2 and TRBJ2-4, the complete variable domain reads EPEVTQTPSHQVTQMGQEVILRCVPISNHLYFYWYRQILGQKVEFLVSFYNNEISEKSEIFDDQFSVERPDGSNFTLKIRSTKLEDSAMYFCASSDRGLAKNIQYFGAGTRLSVL.

The rearrangement links TRBV5-6 to TRBJ2-5; weak D call: TRBD1 (6 bases). The J call is doubtful: the DNA matches TRBJ2-7 better. Germline loops: CDR1 SGHDT, CDR2 YYEEEE. The CDR3 length is 15 residues. CDR3 bases: TGTGCCAGCGAGCGGACAGCCAAGTCATCCTACGAGCAGTACTTC. It codes for CASERTAKSSYEQYF.

The CDR3 DNA sequence: TGTGCCAGCAGCTTAGCGGCGGGGTTTACCTACGAGCAGTACTTC. Translated, it gives CASSLAAGFTYEQYF. The chain couples TRBV7-6 to TRBJ2-7, with a tentative D call TRBD2 (6 bases). The CDR3 is made up of 15 amino acids. Trimming took 0 bases from V and 2 from J, leaving 11 bases between them. Looked up from germline, CDR1 is SGHVS and CDR2 is FNYEAQ.

The V call is TRBV28, the J call TRBJ2-2; no definite D call. The CDR3 loop spans 12 amino acids. V lost 6 bases and J lost 1, with 3 bases in between. Germline lookup yields CDR1 MDHEN and CDR2 SYDVKM. The CDR3 nucleotides are TGTGCCAGCAGCGGGAACACCGGGGAGCTGTTTTTT. Translated, it gives CASSGNTGELFF.

The rearrangement joins TRBV7-8 to TRBJ2-1; TRBD2 might be the D (6 bases). V was shortened by 5 bases and J by 9 bases, with 17 bases between the two germline ends. Germline V CDR1 and CDR2: SGHVS, FQNEAQ. CDR3 length: 14 amino acids. CDR3 sequence: CASSRRRDWIEQFF. DNA for the CDR3: TGTGCCAGCAGCCGAAGGAGGGATTGGATTGAGCAGTTCTTC.

The sample holds one count of this clone. This rearrangement joins TRBV18 to TRBJ2-2; D gene uncertain. Germline V gene sequence: CDR1 KGHSH, CDR2 LQKENI. The CDR3 is 15 amino acids. V gave up 0 bases and J gave up 2 bases, with 7 bases separating them. The CDR3 nucleotides read TGTGCCAGCTCACCACCCGGGTCAAACACCGGGGAGCTGTTTTTT. It yields the protein CASSPPGSNTGELFF.

The chain is built from TRBV29-1 and TRBJ1-3, with D hard to call. The CDR3 loop spans 14 amino acids. The V gene lost 4 bases and the J gene lost 2 bases, with 12 bases spanning the gap. Germline assignment: CDR1 SQVTM and CDR2 ANQGSEA. In DNA form, the CDR3 reads TGCAGCGTTGGAATGGATAGCCCTGGAAACACCATATATTTT. Translated, it gives CSVGMDSPGNTIYF.